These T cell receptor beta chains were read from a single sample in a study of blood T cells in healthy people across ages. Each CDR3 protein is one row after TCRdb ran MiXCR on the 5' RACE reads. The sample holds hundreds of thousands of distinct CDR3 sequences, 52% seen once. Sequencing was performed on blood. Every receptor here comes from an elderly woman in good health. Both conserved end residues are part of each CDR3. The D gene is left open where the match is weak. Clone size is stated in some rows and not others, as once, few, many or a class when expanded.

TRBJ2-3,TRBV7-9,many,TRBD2,TGTGCCAGCAGCTTGTCTAGCGGGACCAAAGATACGCAGTATTTT,CASSLSSGTKDTQYF
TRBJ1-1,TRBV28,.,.,TGTGCCAGCAGTCCAACTCTTTATGATGGGGGGATCAACACTGAAGCTTTCTTT,CASSPTLYDGGINTEAFF
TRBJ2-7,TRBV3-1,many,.,TGTGCCAGCAGCCATACCACCGGACAGTTGTCCTACGAGCAGTACTTC,CASSHTTGQLSYEQYF
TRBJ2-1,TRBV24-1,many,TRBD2,TGTGCCACCAGTGATTTGGGGACTAGTAGGAATGAGCAGTTCTTC,CATSDLGTSRNEQFF
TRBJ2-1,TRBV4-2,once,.,TGTGCCAGCAGCCCTATCGGTCCGGGAGTCGATGAGCAGTTCTTC,CASSPIGPGVDEQFF
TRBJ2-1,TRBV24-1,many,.,TGTGCCACCAGTCGGGGGAGCTCCTACAATGAGCAGTTCTTC,CATSRGSSYNEQFF
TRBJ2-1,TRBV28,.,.,TGTGCCATCACGACAGCCCACAATGAGCAGTTCTTC,CAITTAHNEQFF
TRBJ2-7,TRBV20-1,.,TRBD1,TGCAGTGCTAGAGATCCCGGGACAGGGGGGCGCGAGCAGTACTTC,CSARDPGTGGREQYF
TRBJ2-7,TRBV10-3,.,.,TGTGCCATCAGTGGGGGGGATTTGAAGTACTTC,CAISGGDLKYF
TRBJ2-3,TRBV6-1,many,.,TGTGCCAGCAGGGGGACACCCACAGATACGCAGTATTTT,CASRGTPTDTQYF
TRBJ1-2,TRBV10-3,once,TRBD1,TGTGCCACCACGGGGGGACAGGGGGCGTCTAACTATGGCTACACCTTC,CATTGGQGASNYGYTF
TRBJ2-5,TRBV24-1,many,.,TGTGCCACCAGTGATTTTGAAGGGCAAGCTAGGCTCACGGAGACCCAGTACTTC,CATSDFEGQARLTETQYF
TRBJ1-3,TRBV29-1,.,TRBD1,TGCAGCGCCCGGGGACAGGGCTCTGGAAACACCATATATTTT,CSARGQGSGNTIYF
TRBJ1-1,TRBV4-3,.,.,TGCGCCAGCAGCCAAGATTTACCGGCCCCGAACACTGAAGCTTTCTTT,CASSQDLPAPNTEAFF
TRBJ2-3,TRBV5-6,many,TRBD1,TGTGCCAGCAGCTGGAGACAGGGACAAGCAGATACGCAGTATTTT,CASSWRQGQADTQYF
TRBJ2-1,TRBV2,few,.,TGTGCCAGCAGCCGCGACGGTAATGAGCAGTTCTTC,CASSRDGNEQFF
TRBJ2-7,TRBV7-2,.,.,TGTGCCAGCAGCTCCCACCGGCCTACCTACGAGCAGTACTTC,CASSSHRPTYEQYF
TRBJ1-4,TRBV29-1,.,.,TGCAGCGGGGGGGATGAAAAACTGTTTTTT,CSGGDEKLFF
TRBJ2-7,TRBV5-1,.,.,TGCGCCAGCAGCTTGTCCCAGGGTTGGTACGAGCAGTACTTC,CASSLSQGWYEQYF
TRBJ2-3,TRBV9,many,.,TGTGCCAGCAACACGGACGAAGATACGCAGTATTTT,CASNTDEDTQYF
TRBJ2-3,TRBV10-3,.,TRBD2,TGTGCCATCAGTGATATTAGCGGGGCCCAGCAGTATTTT,CAISDISGAQQYF
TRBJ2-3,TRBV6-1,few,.,TGTGCCAGCAGTGAAGCAGGGGTAAGGATTGATACGCAGTATTTT,CASSEAGVRIDTQYF
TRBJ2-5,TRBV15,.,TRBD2,TGTGCCACCAGCAGGGGACTAGCGCAAGAGACCCAGTACTTC,CATSRGLAQETQYF
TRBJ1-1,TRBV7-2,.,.,TGTGCCAGCAGCCGGTCGACAGCCTGGGGGACTGAAGCTTTCTTT,CASSRSTAWGTEAFF
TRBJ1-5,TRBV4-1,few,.,TGCGCCAGCAGCCAAGATCCGGGGGTTCTCACGAATCAGCCCCAGCATTTT,CASSQDPGVLTNQPQHF
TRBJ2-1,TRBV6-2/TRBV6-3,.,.,TGTGCCAGCAGTTACTCGTTTGGCGCCCGGTTCTTC,CASSYSFGARFF
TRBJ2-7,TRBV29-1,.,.,TGCAGCGTTGACAGCAGCGTTGGTCTAGGCGAGCAGTACTTC,CSVDSSVGLGEQYF
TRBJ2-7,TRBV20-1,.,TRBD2,TGCAGTGCTCGACTAGCGGGGGGGAAAAATGAGCAGTACTTC,CSARLAGGKNEQYF
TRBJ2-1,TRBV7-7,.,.,TGTGCTAGCAGCTTAGGGACCTGGGCCCTCAATGAGCAGTTCTTC,CASSLGTWALNEQFF
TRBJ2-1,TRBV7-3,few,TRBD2,TGTGCCAGCAGCCCACAAAGCGGGGGCTGGTTCTTC,CASSPQSGGWFF
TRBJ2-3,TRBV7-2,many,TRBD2,TGTGCCAGCAGCCCTCGGACTAGCGGGGGGTGGACAGATACGCAGTATTTT,CASSPRTSGGWTDTQYF
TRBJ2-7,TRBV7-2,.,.,TGTGCCAGCATGATGGGGGTAACCTACGAGCAGTACTTC,CASMMGVTYEQYF
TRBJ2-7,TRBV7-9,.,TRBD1,TGTGCCAGCAGCACCTTGTCGGGACAGGGCCCCTCCTACGAGCAGTACTTC,CASSTLSGQGPSYEQYF
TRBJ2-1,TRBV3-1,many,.,TGTGCCAGCAGCCAAGATTGGCGGGAAGCTGAGCAGTTCTTC,CASSQDWREAEQFF
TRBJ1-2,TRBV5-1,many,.,TGCGCCAGCAGCTTGGGCGGCAGCCTTTCTAACTATGGCTACACCTTC,CASSLGGSLSNYGYTF
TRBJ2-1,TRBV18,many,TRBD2,TGTGCCAGCTCACCAACCGGGGGGGTCTCCTACAATGAGCAGTTCTTC,CASSPTGGVSYNEQFF
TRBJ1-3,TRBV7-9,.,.,TGTGCCAGCAGCTTAGCGAATAGGCCTAGCTCTGGAAACACCATATATTTT,CASSLANRPSSGNTIYF
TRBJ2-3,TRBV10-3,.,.,TGTGCCATCAGTGAGTCGATTGGGACAGATACGCAGTATTTT,CAISESIGTDTQYF
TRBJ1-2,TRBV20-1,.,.,TGCAGTGCTAAACAAAACTATGGCTACACCTTC,CSAKQNYGYTF
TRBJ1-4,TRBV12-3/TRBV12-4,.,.,TGTGCCAGCAGTTTCGTTCCAGGAGGGGGGACTAATGAAAAACTGTTTTTT,CASSFVPGGGTNEKLFF
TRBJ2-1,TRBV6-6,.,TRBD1,TGTGCCAGCGGACAGGGCGGGGAGCAGTTCTTC,CASGQGGEQFF
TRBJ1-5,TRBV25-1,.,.,TGTGCCAGCAGTGAAGATACGGTGGGGAATCAGCCCCAGCATTTT,CASSEDTVGNQPQHF
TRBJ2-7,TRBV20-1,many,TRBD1,TGCAGTGCTAGAGATCGGACCAGGGGGCAGAACGAGCAGTACTTC,CSARDRTRGQNEQYF
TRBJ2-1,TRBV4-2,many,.,TGTGCCAGCAGCCAAGGTTACAACGCCTACAATGAGCAGTTCTTC,CASSQGYNAYNEQFF
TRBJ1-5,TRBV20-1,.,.,TGCAGTGTTTCGGGCGCAGGGAGGAATCAGCCCCAGCATTTT,CSVSGAGRNQPQHF